This T cell receptor beta chain was captured by sequencing in a study of T cells expressing NK-cell markers. Study-wide results and limits: These clonotypes also led the CD3+CD56-NKG2C+ fraction in a handful of donors.

In regard to this clonotype: What it binds is not known.

TCRdb processed the 5' RACE reads again and assigns one entry to each CDR3 protein, with no DNA. The sample's table shows fewer than 550,000 distinct CDR3 sequences. The CDR3 covers 13 residues. Germline V gene data show CDR1 as ENHRY and CDR2 as SYGVKD. The J gene is TRBJ1-6, the V gene TRBV10-3; TCRdb picks TRBD1, but there is no DNA to check that call. Sequenced sample: blood T cells: a sorted CD56 or NKG2C T cell subset, CD4+ or CD8+ T cells, or bulk PBMC T cells (not recorded which). The TCR originated in a woman aged 45-60 years in good health. CDR3 sequence: CAAAGQGRSPLHF.